This T cell receptor beta chain appears in the sequencing data of a study of T cell repertoires in cytomegalovirus infection. Whole-study context: Indications came from public TCR beta signatures; they pointed to CMV infection and to a matching HLA type.

CDR3 size: 15 residues. Trimming shortened V by 1 base and J by 0 bases, and 7 bases separated the two germline ends. In the case of this clonotype: Its target is unknown.

TCRdb re-called the reads with MiXCR, one entry per CDR3 protein. The repertoire includes about 130,000 distinct CDR3 sequences, roughly a quarter of them detected once, and 34% sits in the top ten. The study, taken as a whole, reports: HLA-C-restricted CMV-specific TCR beta clonotypes prevailed in the ex vivo response. CMV carriers having the relevant HLA were flagged by cumulative public TCR beta family frequency.

The rearrangement joins TRBV12-3 or TRBV12-4 to TRBJ1-3; D unresolved. This clonotype was obtained from a human donor in good health (CMV status not recorded). Some clones in this sample may be carry-over from other donors' samples. The specimen was PBMCs, sequenced either directly or after in vitro stimulation (not recorded which). The CDR3 region is CASSLDSFSGNTIYF. For the CDR3, the DNA is TGTGCCAGCAGTTTAGACAGCTTCTCTGGAAACACCATATATTTT.